Listed below are T cell receptor beta chains from one sample, sequenced in a study of blood T cell repertoires in COVID-19. Some clones are missing from TCRdb's copy, which holds only in-frame ones; the method was immunoSEQ multiplex PCR. In the table there are roughly 60,000 clones, about nine tenths of which are singletons. Sequencing was carried out using peripheral blood. Every receptor here comes from a human donor with acute or convalescent COVID-19. The donor label of this sample is uncertain. Each CDR3 is given with its conserved first and last residue. A D gene is named only where the DNA matches it firmly. The listing skips clone size in some rows; elsewhere it reads once, few, many or a size class.

v_call	j_call	clone_size	cdr3_length	d_call	cdr3_nt	cdr3_aa
TRBV5-1	TRBJ1-6	.	15	TRBD1	TGCGCCAGCAGCAACGGACAGGGTAACAATTCACCCCTCCACTTT	CASSNGQGNNSPLHF
TRBV3-1/TRBV3-2	TRBJ2-3	.	15	.	TGTGCCAGCAGCCAAAGCCTAGCCAATATAGATACGCAGTATTTT	CASSQSLANIDTQYF
TRBV19	TRBJ1-2	.	13	TRBD1	TGTGCCAGCTCACCCGGGACAGGGTCTGGCTACACCTTC	CASSPGTGSGYTF
TRBV24-1	TRBJ2-3	.	19	TRBD2	TGTGCCACCAGTGATACCCGTCTTTTGACTAGCGGGGTCACAGATACGCAGTATTTT	CATSDTRLLTSGVTDTQYF
TRBV18	TRBJ2-3	.	15	.	TGTGCCAGCTCACCAAGTTCCCTAGCCACAGATACGCAGTATTTT	CASSPSSLATDTQYF
TRBV5-6	TRBJ1-3	.	16	.	TGTGCCAGCAGCTTGAGGATCGGGGTTTCGGGAAACACCATATATTTT	CASSLRIGVSGNTIYF
TRBV7-2	TRBJ2-4	.	15	.	TGTGCCAGCAGCTTGCGTGGCCAGGACAAAAACATTCAGTACTTC	CASSLRGQDKNIQYF
TRBV5-1	TRBJ1-1	.	14	.	TGCGCCAGCAGCTTACAGACCATGAACACTGAAGCTTTCTTT	CASSLQTMNTEAFF
TRBV5-1	TRBJ2-7	.	14	.	TGCGCCAGCAGCTTGGGAGGCTCCGCCGGCGAGCAGTACTTC	CASSLGGSAGEQYF
TRBV7-8	TRBJ2-6	.	19	TRBD1	TGTGCCAGCAGCTTGGGGACAGGGGATCGGTCTGGTGGGGCCAACGTCCTGACTTTC	CASSLGTGDRSGGANVLTF
TRBV2	TRBJ2-7	.	14	TRBD2	TGTGCCAGCATCCTAGCGGGAGACTCCTACGAGCAGTACTTC	CASILAGDSYEQYF
TRBV27	TRBJ1-4	.	13	.	TGTGCCAGCAGTTTATCCCCCGGCGGGCAGGTGTTTTTT	CASSLSPGGQVFF
TRBV7-9	TRBJ2-6	.	17	.	TGTGCCAGCAGCTCAGGACATTTATCTCCCGGGGCCAACGTCCTGACTTTC	CASSSGHLSPGANVLTF
TRBV30	TRBJ1-5	few	13	.	TGTGCCTGGAGTACCAGAACCGGGGAGCCCCAGCATTTT	CAWSTRTGEPQHF
TRBV28	TRBJ2-7	many	14	.	TGTGCCAGCCTAACTCCGGGGAGAGGCTACGAGCAGTACTTC	CASLTPGRGYEQYF
TRBV7-8	TRBJ1-2	.	14	TRBD1	TGTGCCAGCAGTAGGGACAGGGGGTACTATGGCTACACCTTC	CASSRDRGYYGYTF
TRBV28	TRBJ2-6	.	17	.	TGTGCCAGCAGTTTGCAGCGGATTCGCTCTGGGGCCAACGTCCTGACTTTC	CASSLQRIRSGANVLTF
TRBV19	TRBJ2-1	.	14	.	TGTGCCAGTAGTCGTCAGGGGAGCTACAATGAGCAGTTCTTC	CASSRQGSYNEQFF
TRBV28	TRBJ1-2	once	14	TRBD1	TGTGCCAGCAGCACCCAGGGGGCGCTCTATGGCTACACCTTC	CASSTQGALYGYTF
TRBV6-1	TRBJ1-1	few	14	TRBD1	TGTGCCAGCAGTGAGGACAGGGGACGGACTGAAGCTTTCTTT	CASSEDRGRTEAFF
TRBV2	TRBJ2-5	.	12	.	TGTGCCAGCAGTAGCGTTGATGAGACCCAGTACTTC	CASSSVDETQYF
TRBV18	TRBJ2-7	.	15	TRBD2	TGTGCCAGCTCATCGGGACTAGCGGGACTCGGGGAGCAGTACTTC	CASSSGLAGLGEQYF
TRBV6-5	TRBJ2-4	.	14	.	TGTGCCAGCAGTTCCGGACTAGCCAAAAACATTCAGTACTTC	CASSSGLAKNIQYF
TRBV19	TRBJ2-2	.	15	.	TGTGCCAGTAGTATCGTGGGAGGGAACACCGGGGAGCTGTTTTTT	CASSIVGGNTGELFF
TRBV4-2	TRBJ2-3	once	15	.	TGTGCCAGCAGCCAAGCGGGAGCTGTCTCAGATACGCAGTATTTT	CASSQAGAVSDTQYF
TRBV2	TRBJ1-4	.	15	TRBD1	TGTGCCAGCAGCTTGACAGGGAACTTAGATGAAAAACTGTTTTTT	CASSLTGNLDEKLFF
TRBV19	TRBJ1-2	.	16	TRBD1	TGTGCCAGTAGCGATCCCAGGACAGGGGAGTACTATGGCTACACCTTC	CASSDPRTGEYYGYTF
TRBV6-1	TRBJ2-5	.	17	.	TGTGCCAGCAGTGAAGCATTTGGCGGGCAGAAGATGAGGACCCAGTACTTC	CASSEAFGGQKMRTQYF
TRBV28	TRBJ2-1	.	15	TRBD1	TGTGCCAGCAGCCCCGGGACAGTGGGCTACAATGAGCAGTTCTTC	CASSPGTVGYNEQFF
TRBV27	TRBJ1-2	few	13	.	TGTGCCAGCAGTTTAGAGGGAAACTATGGCTACACCTTC	CASSLEGNYGYTF
TRBV30	TRBJ2-3	.	18	TRBD1	TGTGCCTGGAGTGCGACCGGGGACAGCCGCCGGAGCACAGATACGCAGTATTTT	CAWSATGDSRRSTDTQYF
TRBV11-2	TRBJ1-1	.	17	.	TGTGCCAGCAGCTTAGCCCTGTACAGTTTAATGAACACTGAAGCTTTCTTT	CASSLALYSLMNTEAFF
TRBV7-8	TRBJ2-5	.	13	TRBD1	TGTGCCAGCAGCCGAGGACAGGGAGAGACCCAGTACTTC	CASSRGQGETQYF
TRBV19	TRBJ1-1	.	15	.	TGTGCCAGTAGTATTGATCGGCAGACAAACACTGAAGCTTTCTTT	CASSIDRQTNTEAFF
TRBV6-5	TRBJ2-5	.	11	.	TGTGCCACAGGGGCACAAGAGACCCAGTACTTC	CATGAQETQYF
TRBV6-6	TRBJ2-1	.	16	TRBD2	TGTGCCAGCAGTTACGCGGCTAGCGGCTCCTACAATGAGCAGTTCTTC	CASSYAASGSYNEQFF
TRBV11-2	TRBJ2-7	.	15	TRBD2	TGTGCCAGCAGCTTTAGCGGGAGGGCCGCAATCGAGCAGTACTTC	CASSFSGRAAIEQYF
TRBV28	TRBJ1-4	.	19	.	TGTGCCAGCAGTTACCCAATCGACCTAGACGCCGAGGTCCGGGAAAAACTGTTTTTT	CASSYPIDLDAEVREKLFF
TRBV18	TRBJ2-7	.	15	.	TGTGCCAGCTCACCTACCCGACAGGTCGGGTACGAGCAGTACTTC	CASSPTRQVGYEQYF
TRBV7-3	TRBJ2-3	.	15	TRBD2	TGTGCCAGCAGCCGGACTAGCCTCGACACAGATACGCAGTATTTT	CASSRTSLDTDTQYF
TRBV6-1	TRBJ2-1	.	12	TRBD2	TGTGCCAGCAGTGAATCGGGGGGGGGACGGTTCTTC	CASSESGGGRFF
TRBV5-6	TRBJ2-2	.	15	.	TGTGCCAGCAGCCCGGCGGGCAGACCCCCCGGGGAGCTGTTTTTT	CASSPAGRPPGELFF
TRBV6-6	TRBJ1-5	.	14	.	TGTGCCAGCACCCCTACGACCGGGACACAGCCCCAGCATTTT	CASTPTTGTQPQHF
TRBV11-3	TRBJ1-5	.	16	TRBD1	TGTGCCAGCAGCTACGGGGCAGGGGGTTTCAGTCAGCCCCAGCATTTT	CASSYGAGGFSQPQHF
TRBV19	TRBJ1-3	once	17	TRBD1	TGTGCCAGTAGTATAGCGCCGGGACAGAGATCTGGAAACACCATATATTTT	CASSIAPGQRSGNTIYF
TRBV29-1	TRBJ2-3	.	15	TRBD1	TGCAGCGTTGATCTAGGGACAGGGAACACAGATACGCAGTATTTT	CSVDLGTGNTDTQYF
TRBV6-5	TRBJ1-1	.	13	.	TGTGCCAGCAGTTCCCCCAGGGCAGGAGTGGCTTTCTTT	CASSSPRAGVAFF
TRBV21-1	TRBJ1-1	.	15	.	TGTGCCAGCAGCCCCTGTGGGCACGAATGGACTGAAGCTTTCTTT	CASSPCGHEWTEAFF
TRBV10-1	TRBJ1-2	.	13	.	TGCGCCAGCAGTGAGTGGGGGGACTATGGCTACACCTTC	CASSEWGDYGYTF
TRBV7-6	TRBJ2-1	.	16	.	TGTGCCAGCAGCTTCAGAGGGGGGGTGGCCGCGAATGAGCAGTTCTTC	CASSFRGGVAANEQFF
TRBV5-5	TRBJ1-5	.	15	.	TGTGCCAGCAGCTTCCGGCAGGGGAACGATCAGCCCCAGCATTTT	CASSFRQGNDQPQHF
TRBV2	TRBJ2-2	.	15	.	TGTGCCAGCAGTTCTGGGACTGGGAACACCGGGGAGCTGTTTTTT	CASSSGTGNTGELFF
TRBV10-2	TRBJ1-5	.	14	.	TGCGCCAGCAGTGAGTCGGCAGACAATCAGCCCCAGCATTTT	CASSESADNQPQHF
TRBV3-1/TRBV3-2	TRBJ2-3	.	15	.	TGTGCCAGCAGCCAAGGGATCGAAGGGGCAGATACGCAGTATTTT	CASSQGIEGADTQYF
TRBV6-6	TRBJ1-1	.	15	TRBD1	TGTGCCAGCAGTATTCTGACAGGGGGCAAGTCTGAAGCTTTCTTT	CASSILTGGKSEAFF
TRBV5-1	TRBJ2-2	few	15	TRBD1	TGCGCCAGCAGGACAGGGACAGGGGAAACCGGGGAGCTGTTTTTT	CASRTGTGETGELFF
TRBV27	TRBJ2-7	.	12	.	TGTGCCAGCAGTCCCCACTCTTACGAGCAGTACTTC	CASSPHSYEQYF
TRBV25-1	TRBJ2-7	.	14	TRBD2	TGTGCCAGCAGTGCCCAAGCTAGCGGAAGGGGGCAGTACTTC	CASSAQASGRGQYF
TRBV6-4	TRBJ1-3	.	15	TRBD1	TGTGCCAGCAGTGAAGACAGGGCCCCTGGAAACACCATATATTTT	CASSEDRAPGNTIYF
TRBV5-4	TRBJ1-2	.	14	.	TGTGCCAGCAGCTTGCAACAGGGCGACTATGGCTACACCTTC	CASSLQQGDYGYTF